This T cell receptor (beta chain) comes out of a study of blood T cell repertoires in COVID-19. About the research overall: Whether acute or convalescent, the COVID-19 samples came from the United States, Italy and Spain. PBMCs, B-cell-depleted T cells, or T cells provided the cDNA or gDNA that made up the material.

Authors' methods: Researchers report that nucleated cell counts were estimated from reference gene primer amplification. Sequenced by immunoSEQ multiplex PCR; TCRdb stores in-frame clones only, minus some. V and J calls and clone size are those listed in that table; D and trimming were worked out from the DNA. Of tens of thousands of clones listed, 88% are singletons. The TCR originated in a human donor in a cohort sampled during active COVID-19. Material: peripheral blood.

CDR3 amino acids: CAWSPLGKLFF. CDR3 bases: TGTGCCTGGAGTCCCCTAGGAAAACTGTTTTTT. The rearrangement uses TRBV30 and TRBJ1-4; unclear D gene. The V end lost 2 bases, the J end lost 10 bases, and 8 bases lay between the germline ends. This CDR3 spans 11 amino acids. Germline-derived CDR1 and CDR2 are GTSNPN and SVGIG (reference sequence).